The sequence of this T cell receptor (beta chain) was determined in a study of shared clonotypes between healthy human individuals. In the study overall: Donors consisted of a couple of women and a few men between 18 and 49. Used for every donor were three CD4 naive, three CD4 memory, two CD8 naive and one CD8 memory plate. Study-wide points: Four donors shared about 5% of their naive CD4 clonotypes. Estimated richness values were generally larger in naive subsets than in memory subsets.

Germline trimming cut 4 bases from V and 1 base from J; bases unmatched to any gene: 13. This CDR3 contains 18 residues. Germline-derived CDR1 and CDR2 are MDHEN and SYDVKM. Assay: immunoSEQ multiplex PCR; the TCRdb copy retains only in-frame clones and omits some. This table holds about 2.1 million clones, just over 90% found once. Naive CD8 cells comprised CD45RO-negative, CCR7-positively selected cells, excluding terminally differentiated effector memory CD45RA+ cells. Turning to this clone: Its cognate antigen is unknown.

The source of this sequence is a man aged 18 to 30 in good health. Some clones in this sample may be carry-over from other donors' samples. Sequenced: naive CD8+ T cells from PBMCs. The chain links TRBV28 to TRBJ2-1; 7 bases agree with TRBD1. CDR3 coding DNA: TGTGCCAGCAGTTGGGGCCCGGGACAGAGCCATTCCTACAATGAGCAGTTCTTC. This encodes CASSWGPGQSHSYNEQFF.